Listed below are T cell receptor beta chains from one sample, sequenced in a study of CD8+ T cells in alopecia areata. The method was immunoSEQ multiplex PCR; TCRdb's version includes in-frame clones alone and lacks a portion of them. The profile shows roughly 200,000 clones, approximately 60% of them singletons. The sample consisted of CD4+ T cells sorted from blood, taken at week 4, from a patient treated with tofacitinib. The receptors derive from a human donor with alopecia areata. Both conserved end residues are part of each CDR3. The D gene is left open where the match is weak. Clone sizes are given selectively: once, few, many, or a class where the clone is expanded.

V gene	D gene	J gene	clone size	CDR3 DNA	CDR3 protein
TRBV14	TRBD1	TRBJ1-6	-	TGTGCCAGCAGCCAAGCAGGGACAGGGGTTTCACCCCTCCACTTT	CASSQAGTGVSPLHF
TRBV30	TRBD1	TRBJ1-6	-	TGTGCCTGGAGCCGGGACAGGGGAATTTCACCCCTCCACTTT	CAWSRDRGISPLHF
TRBV30	-	TRBJ2-1	-	TGTGCCTGGAGCGGGGGGCGCGAGTACAATGAGCAGTTCTTC	CAWSGGREYNEQFF
TRBV7-2	TRBD1	TRBJ1-6	-	TGTGCCAGCAGCTCGACAGGGAGCTCCTATAATTCACCCCTCCACTTT	CASSSTGSSYNSPLHF
TRBV7-3	-	TRBJ2-1	-	TGTGCCAGCAGTCTTAATCAAGGTCCCCATGAGCAGTTCTTC	CASSLNQGPHEQFF
TRBV5-1	TRBD1	TRBJ1-1	-	TGCGCCAGCAGCCCCCCAGGGGGGCCAGGTGCAGCTTTCTTT	CASSPPGGPGAAFF
TRBV7-2	-	TRBJ2-1	few	TGTGCCAGCAGCTTACCCGGTGGAATTGAGCAGTTCTTC	CASSLPGGIEQFF
TRBV5-1	-	TRBJ2-7	-	TGCGCCAGCAGCCCTTTAAATGGCTACGAGCAGTACTTC	CASSPLNGYEQYF
TRBV29-1	-	TRBJ2-3	-	TGCAGCGTTGATAAGGTTTCGGGGGCTAGGGGCACAGATACGCAGTATTTT	CSVDKVSGARGTDTQYF
TRBV7-8	-	TRBJ1-2	-	TGTGCCAGCAGCTTAGCCGGAGGGCTCGGGGGCTACACCTTC	CASSLAGGLGGYTF
TRBV29-1	-	TRBJ2-7	-	TGCAGCGTTGAAGATCTGGGCATTTGGCAGTACTTC	CSVEDLGIWQYF
TRBV6-5	-	TRBJ1-2	few	TGTGCCAGCAGTTCCAGGACCAAGTATGGCTACACCTTC	CASSSRTKYGYTF
TRBV5-1	-	TRBJ1-1	few	TGCGCCAGCAGTTGGCAGGTAGGCCCCGACACTGAAGCTTTCTTT	CASSWQVGPDTEAFF
TRBV29-1	-	TRBJ2-5	once	TGCAGCGTTGCGGTCCCCTTGGAGACCCAGTACTTC	CSVAVPLETQYF
TRBV7-2	TRBD1	TRBJ1-5	-	TGTGCCAGCAGCTTAGGGACAGGGAGCAATCAGCCCCAGCATTTT	CASSLGTGSNQPQHF
TRBV29-1	TRBD2	TRBJ2-1	-	TGCAGCGTTATTCTAGCGGGGGTCTACAATGAGCAGTTCTTC	CSVILAGVYNEQFF
TRBV5-1	TRBD2	TRBJ2-3	few	TGCGCCAGCAGCTACAGCGGGACTAGCACAGATACGCAGTATTTT	CASSYSGTSTDTQYF
TRBV6-6	TRBD1	TRBJ2-7	-	TGTGCCAGCAGCCTAACAGGGGTTACGTTCGAGCAGTACTTC	CASSLTGVTFEQYF
TRBV25-1	-	TRBJ2-7	-	TGTGCCAGCAGTGGATTGGGCTACGAGCAGTACTTC	CASSGLGYEQYF
TRBV9	TRBD1	TRBJ1-5	-	TGTGCCAGCAGCCGGACAGGGCGAAATCAGCCCCAGCATTTT	CASSRTGRNQPQHF
TRBV7-9	-	TRBJ1-5	few	TGTGCCAGCAGCCTTCCCAATCAGCCCCAGCATTTT	CASSLPNQPQHF
TRBV27	TRBD1	TRBJ2-2	-	TGTGCCAGCAGTTTCCAACAGGGGGTTACCGGGGAGCTGTTTTTT	CASSFQQGVTGELFF
TRBV5-1	TRBD1	TRBJ1-5	few	TGCGCCAGCAGCCCCGGGACAGGGGGTGGCAATCAGCCCCAGCATTTT	CASSPGTGGGNQPQHF
TRBV7-2	-	TRBJ2-3	-	TGTGCCAGCAGCATAAAGGGGGGTTTTCATACGCAGTATTTT	CASSIKGGFHTQYF
TRBV25-1	-	TRBJ2-5	few	TGTGCCAGCAGTGTCCGGACTACCCAAGAGACCCAGTACTTC	CASSVRTTQETQYF
TRBV5-1	-	TRBJ1-6	-	TGCGCCAGCAGCTTTTCGACGGGGAATTCACCCCTCCACTTT	CASSFSTGNSPLHF
TRBV7-2	-	TRBJ2-3	-	TGTGCCAGCAGCGTGGGGTCGGAAGATACGCAGTATTTT	CASSVGSEDTQYF
TRBV29-1	-	TRBJ1-2	-	TGCAGCGTTGGACAAAACTATGGCTACACCTTC	CSVGQNYGYTF
TRBV4-1	-	TRBJ2-3	-	TGCGCCAGCAGCCAAGATGGGCGGGACAGCAGCACAGATACGCAGTATTTT	CASSQDGRDSSTDTQYF
TRBV5-1	TRBD1	TRBJ1-1	-	TGCGCCAGCAGCTACAGACAGGGGGGAACGAACACTGAAGCTTTCTTT	CASSYRQGGTNTEAFF
TRBV27	-	TRBJ1-2	-	TGTGCCACCCGAACAGGGAATTATGGCTACACCTTC	CATRTGNYGYTF
TRBV27	-	TRBJ1-3	few	TGTGCCAGCAGTTATAGGGGTTCTGGAAACACCATATATTTT	CASSYRGSGNTIYF
TRBV6-6	TRBD2	TRBJ2-3	-	TGTGCCAGCAGTTACTTGGCGGGGGGCAGCACAGATACGCAGTATTTT	CASSYLAGGSTDTQYF
TRBV29-1	TRBD1	TRBJ1-2	-	TGCAGCGTTGGGGACAGTGACTATGGCTACACCTTC	CSVGDSDYGYTF
TRBV7-2	TRBD1	TRBJ1-2	few	TGTGCCAGCGGACAGGGCCCTAACTATGGCTACACCTTC	CASGQGPNYGYTF
TRBV18	-	TRBJ1-6	-	TGTGCCAGCTCACTGAACTCCGGGACACCAAATTCACCCCTCCACTTT	CASSLNSGTPNSPLHF
TRBV5-1	-	TRBJ1-5	few	TGCGCCAGCAGCCGTGACGGAAGCGATAGCAATCAGCCCCAGCATTTT	CASSRDGSDSNQPQHF
TRBV10-3	TRBD2	TRBJ2-1	few	TGTGCCATCAGTGACCCTAGCGGGGGGTCCTACAATGAGCAGTTCTTC	CAISDPSGGSYNEQFF
TRBV4-1	-	TRBJ1-2	-	TGCGCCAGCACCCCCGCACCCCTTGCCACGGGTGGCTACACCTTC	CASTPAPLATGGYTF
TRBV30	-	TRBJ2-6	few	TGTGCCCTCACGGGGTCCGGGGCCAACGTCCTGACTTTC	CALTGSGANVLTF
TRBV29-1	TRBD2	TRBJ2-5	-	TGCAGCGCTGACGTAGGACTAGTCCAGGAGACCCAGTACTTC	CSADVGLVQETQYF
TRBV27	-	TRBJ1-6	-	TGTGCCAGCAGTCTCACAACCCGCAATTCACCCCTCCACTTT	CASSLTTRNSPLHF
TRBV25-1	TRBD1	TRBJ2-7	-	TGTGCCAGCAGTGAACCATTACAGGGGCGAGACGAGCAGTACTTC	CASSEPLQGRDEQYF
TRBV19	TRBD1	TRBJ1-1	few	TGTGCCAGTAGTATGGGACAGGGGAACACTGAAGCTTTCTTT	CASSMGQGNTEAFF
TRBV4-1	-	TRBJ2-2	-	TGCGCCAGCAGCCAAGAGGTCGGGGAGCTGTTTTTT	CASSQEVGELFF
TRBV29-1	TRBD1	TRBJ2-5	few	TGCAGCGTTTACAGGGGCTCGGAGACCCAGTACTTC	CSVYRGSETQYF
TRBV5-1	TRBD1	TRBJ2-2	-	TGCGCCAGCAGCTTGGGGACAGGGACCGGGGAGCTGTTTTTT	CASSLGTGTGELFF
TRBV5-1	-	TRBJ2-5	-	TGCGCCAGCAGCTTGGCCCCCCGCGACGGGGAGACCCAGTACTTC	CASSLAPRDGETQYF
TRBV18	-	TRBJ2-5	-	TGTGCCAGCTCACCAAGGTCCCAAGAGACCCAGTACTTC	CASSPRSQETQYF
TRBV4-2	-	TRBJ2-7	-	TGTGCCAGCAGCCAAGATGTGGGGAACGAGCAGTACTTC	CASSQDVGNEQYF
TRBV19	TRBD2	TRBJ2-3	few	TGTGCCAGTAGTACACCGACGGGGGGTAGCACAGATACGCAGTATTTT	CASSTPTGGSTDTQYF
TRBV10-3	-	TRBJ2-7	-	TGTGCCATCAGTGAGATGGGGACCTTTTACGAGCAGTACTTC	CAISEMGTFYEQYF
TRBV5-4	TRBD1	TRBJ2-1	-	TGTGCCAGCAGCCAGGGCCAGGGGGCACGCGGCGAGCAGTTCTTC	CASSQGQGARGEQFF
TRBV5-4	-	TRBJ2-1	-	TGTGCCAGCAGCTTGGACTCGGGAAGCTACAATGAGCAGTTCTTC	CASSLDSGSYNEQFF
TRBV9	-	TRBJ2-6	-	TGTGCCAGCAGCGTCCAGGGCTCTGGGGCCAACGTCCTGACTTTC	CASSVQGSGANVLTF
TRBV29-1	-	TRBJ2-2	few	TGCAGCGCGACTTACCGGGACACTGGCAGGAAGCTGTTTTTT	CSATYRDTGRKLFF
TRBV23-1	-	TRBJ1-2	-	TGCGCCAGCCCCTCGGGCAGGGACCCTAAGGGCTATGGCTACACCTTC	CASPSGRDPKGYGYTF
TRBV29-1	-	TRBJ2-5	few	TGCAGCGTCGGAGGACAGTTCGGAGAGACCCAGTACTTC	CSVGGQFGETQYF